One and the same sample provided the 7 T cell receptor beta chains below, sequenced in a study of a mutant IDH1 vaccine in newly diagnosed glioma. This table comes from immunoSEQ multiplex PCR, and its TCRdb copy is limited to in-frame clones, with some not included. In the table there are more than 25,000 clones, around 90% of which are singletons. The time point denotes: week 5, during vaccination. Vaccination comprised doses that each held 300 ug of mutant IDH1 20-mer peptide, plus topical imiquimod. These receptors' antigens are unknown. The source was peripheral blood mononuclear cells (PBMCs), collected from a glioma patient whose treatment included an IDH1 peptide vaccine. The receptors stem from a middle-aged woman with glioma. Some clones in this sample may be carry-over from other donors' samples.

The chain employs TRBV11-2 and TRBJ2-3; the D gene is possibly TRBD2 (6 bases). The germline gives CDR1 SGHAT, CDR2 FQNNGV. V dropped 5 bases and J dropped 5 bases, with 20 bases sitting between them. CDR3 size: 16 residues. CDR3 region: CASSLVGGAGEDTQYF. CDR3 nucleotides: TGTGCCAGCAGCCTCGTGGGCGGGGCTGGGGAAGATACGCAGTATTTT.

CDR3 residues: CASSVVSGTAFDNEKLFF. CDR3 coding DNA: TGTGCCAGCAGCGTAGTTTCAGGGACAGCCTTTGACAATGAAAAACTGTTTTTT. J is TRBJ1-4 and V is TRBV9, with 7 bases fitting TRBD1. The CDR3 extends over 18 amino acids. J was trimmed by 5 bases and V by 0 bases; bases with no gene match: 13. Germline CDR1 reads SGDLS; CDR2 reads YYNGEE.

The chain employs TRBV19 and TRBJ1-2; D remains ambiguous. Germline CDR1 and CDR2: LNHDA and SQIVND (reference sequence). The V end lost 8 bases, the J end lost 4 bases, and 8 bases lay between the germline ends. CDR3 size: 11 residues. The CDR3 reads CASVGGYGYTF. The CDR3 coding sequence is TGTGCCAGTGTAGGAGGCTATGGCTACACCTTC. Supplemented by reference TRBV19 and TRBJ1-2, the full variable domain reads DGGITQSPKYLFRKEGQNVTLSCEQNLNHDAMYWYRQDPGQGLRLIYYSQIVNDFQKGDIAEGYSVSREKKESFPLTVTSAQKNPTAFYLCASVGGYGYTFGSGTRLTVV.

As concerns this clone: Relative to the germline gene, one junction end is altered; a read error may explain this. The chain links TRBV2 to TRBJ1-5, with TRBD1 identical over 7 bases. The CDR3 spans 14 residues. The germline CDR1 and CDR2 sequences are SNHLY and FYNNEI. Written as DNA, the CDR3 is TGTGCCAGCAGTGAGACAGGGTTCAATCATCCCCAGCATTTT. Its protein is CASSETGFNHPQHF.

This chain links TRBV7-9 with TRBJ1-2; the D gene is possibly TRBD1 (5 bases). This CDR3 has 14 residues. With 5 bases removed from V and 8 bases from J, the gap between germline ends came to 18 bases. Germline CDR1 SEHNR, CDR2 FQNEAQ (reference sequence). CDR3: CASSLPPRGRGYTF. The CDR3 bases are TGTGCCAGCAGCCTCCCACCCCGGGGGAGGGGCTACACCTTC.

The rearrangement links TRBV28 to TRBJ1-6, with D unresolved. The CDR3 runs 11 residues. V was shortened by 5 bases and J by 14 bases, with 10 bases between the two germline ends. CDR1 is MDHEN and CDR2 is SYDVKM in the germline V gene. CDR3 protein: CASSPKMALHF. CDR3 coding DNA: TGTGCCAGCAGTCCCAAGATGGCCCTCCACTTT.

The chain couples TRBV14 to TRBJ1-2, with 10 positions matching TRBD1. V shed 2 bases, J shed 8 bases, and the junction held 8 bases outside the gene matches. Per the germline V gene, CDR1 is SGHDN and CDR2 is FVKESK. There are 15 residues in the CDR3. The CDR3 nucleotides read TGTGCCAGCAGCCAATCACTCGGGACAGGGGAGGGCTACACCTTC. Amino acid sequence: CASSQSLGTGEGYTF.